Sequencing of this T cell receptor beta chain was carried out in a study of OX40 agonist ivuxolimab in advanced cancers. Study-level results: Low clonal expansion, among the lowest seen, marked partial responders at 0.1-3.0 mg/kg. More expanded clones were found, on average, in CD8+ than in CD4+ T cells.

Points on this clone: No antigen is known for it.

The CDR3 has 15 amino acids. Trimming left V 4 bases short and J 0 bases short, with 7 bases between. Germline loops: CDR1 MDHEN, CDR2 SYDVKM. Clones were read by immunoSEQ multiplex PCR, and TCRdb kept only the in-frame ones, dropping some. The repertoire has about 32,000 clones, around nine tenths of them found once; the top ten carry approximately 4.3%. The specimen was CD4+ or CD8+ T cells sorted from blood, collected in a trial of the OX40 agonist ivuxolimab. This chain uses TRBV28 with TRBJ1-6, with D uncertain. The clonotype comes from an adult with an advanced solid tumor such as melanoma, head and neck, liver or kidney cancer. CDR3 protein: CASSSDYSYNSPLHF. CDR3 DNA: TGTGCCAGCAGTTCCGATTACTCCTATAATTCACCCCTCCACTTT.